The rows below give T cell receptor beta chains drawn from one sample of a study of T cell responses to AZD1222 COVID-19 vaccine. Using immunoSEQ multiplex PCR, the repertoire was profiled, and TCRdb retains in-frame clones only, with some absent. The data contain under 140,000 clones, 81% of them seen just once; the ten biggest clones take up 4% to 5%. The sequences come from peripheral blood, collected on day 0 of AZD1222 vaccination. The receptors were sampled from an adult in good health. Each CDR3 is given with its conserved first and last residue. A D gene is named only where the DNA matches it firmly. For some rows the clone size is stated as once, few or many, or as a class when expanded; others skip it.

size	V	J	D	CDR3	DNA
-	TRBV4-1	TRBJ1-5	TRBD1	CASSPDRENQPQHF	TGCGCCAGCAGCCCGGACAGGGAGAATCAGCCCCAGCATTTT
-	TRBV19	TRBJ1-2	TRBD1	CASRPNRGNYGYTF	TGTGCCAGTAGACCAAACAGGGGGAACTATGGCTACACCTTC
-	TRBV1	TRBJ2-7	-	CTSSQDVRGVGWLWRDLSYEQYF	TGCACCAGCAGCCAAGATGTACGGGGGGTGGGTTGGCTCTGGCGGGACCTCTCCTACGAGCAGTACTTC
-	TRBV5-1	TRBJ2-7	TRBD1	CASSFARTGRYEQYF	TGCGCCAGCAGCTTCGCCCGGACAGGGAGGTACGAGCAGTACTTC
-	TRBV10-3	TRBJ1-3	-	CAISGGGNTIYF	TGTGCCATCAGCGGAGGTGGAAACACCATATATTTT
-	TRBV9	TRBJ2-2	-	CASSVGNTGELFF	TGTGCCAGCAGCGTAGGGAACACCGGGGAGCTGTTTTTT
few	TRBV4-1	TRBJ1-5	-	CASSTGPMGTPSNQPQHF	TGCGCCAGCAGCACAGGCCCTATGGGGACACCAAGCAATCAGCCCCAGCATTTT
-	TRBV6-5	TRBJ1-3	-	CASSRVGVNLNTIYF	TGTGCCAGCAGCCGCGTAGGGGTGAACCTAAACACCATATATTTT
-	TRBV7-9	TRBJ2-7	-	CASSLSRSSYEQYF	TGTGCCAGCAGCTTAAGTAGGAGCTCCTACGAGCAGTACTTC
many	TRBV5-1	TRBJ2-7	-	CASSDRNSYEQYF	TGCGCCAGCTCCGACAGAAACTCCTACGAGCAGTACTTC
-	TRBV28	TRBJ1-2	-	CATGENYGYTF	TGTGCCACCGGGGAAAACTATGGCTACACCTTC
-	TRBV12-3/TRBV12-4	TRBJ1-1	-	CASRPTAQGEAFF	TGTGCCAGCAGACCGACGGCGCAGGGTGAAGCTTTCTTT
few	TRBV7-2	TRBJ1-3	-	CASSLAFGGSGNTIYF	TGTGCCAGCAGCTTAGCATTCGGGGGTAGTGGAAACACCATATATTTT
-	TRBV7-9	TRBJ2-1	TRBD2	CASSLSASGGNEQFF	TGTGCCAGCAGCTTATCGGCTAGCGGGGGGAATGAGCAGTTCTTC
-	TRBV20-1	TRBJ2-3	-	CSASAGGTLVSTDTQYF	TGCAGTGCTAGTGCGGGTGGGACACTTGTTAGCACAGATACGCAGTATTTT
-	TRBV19	TRBJ2-1	-	CASSTSVSSYNEQFF	TGTGCCAGTAGTACTAGCGTCAGCTCCTACAATGAGCAGTTCTTC
few	TRBV28	TRBJ1-1	TRBD1	CASRRQGIGAEAFF	TGTGCCAGCAGGCGACAGGGGATAGGGGCTGAAGCTTTCTTT
-	TRBV6-2/TRBV6-3	TRBJ2-5	TRBD2	CASSSPTSGRYQETQYF	TGTGCCAGCAGTTCCCCGACTAGCGGGAGGTACCAAGAGACCCAGTACTTC
-	TRBV6-5	TRBJ1-3	-	CASKGNSGNTIYF	TGTGCCAGCAAGGGCAACTCTGGAAACACCATATATTTT
-	TRBV7-2	TRBJ2-7	-	CASSLAPGGQYF	TGTGCCAGCAGCTTAGCCCCGGGCGGGCAGTACTTC
-	TRBV3-1/TRBV3-2	TRBJ2-2	TRBD2	CASSRERGNTGELFF	TGTGCCAGCAGCCGAGAGCGGGGGAACACCGGGGAGCTGTTTTTT
-	TRBV6-6	TRBJ1-1	-	CASSRPGRADTEAFF	TGTGCCAGCAGTCGACCGGGCCGAGCGGACACTGAAGCTTTCTTT
-	TRBV10-2	TRBJ2-1	TRBD2	CASSGEREWGEQFF	TGCGCCAGCAGTGGGGAGCGGGAATGGGGTGAGCAGTTCTTC
-	TRBV7-2	TRBJ2-3	-	CASSLGASADTQYF	TGTGCCAGCAGCTTAGGAGCTAGCGCAGATACGCAGTATTTT
-	TRBV7-9	TRBJ2-5	TRBD1	CASSPQGAQETQYF	TGTGCCAGCAGCCCCCAGGGGGCCCAAGAGACCCAGTACTTC
-	TRBV27	TRBJ2-4	-	CASSRQGYDKNIQYF	TGTGCCAGCAGTCGCCAGGGGTACGACAAAAACATTCAGTACTTC
-	TRBV4-3	TRBJ2-3	-	CASSQSLTDRWGADTQYF	TGCGCCAGCAGCCAATCTCTTACCGACAGGTGGGGAGCAGATACGCAGTATTTT
-	TRBV4-3	TRBJ2-5	-	CASSQEGRGRETQYF	TGCGCCAGCAGCCAAGAGGGTCGAGGGAGAGAGACCCAGTACTTC
-	TRBV18	TRBJ1-1	-	CASSRRQENTEAFF	TGTGCCAGCTCACGAAGACAGGAGAACACTGAAGCTTTCTTT
-	TRBV5-1	TRBJ2-2	TRBD1	CASSTQGLRGGELFF	TGCGCCAGCTCTACACAGGGGCTACGGGGCGGGGAGCTGTTTTTT
-	TRBV7-2	TRBJ2-5	TRBD2	CASSLGGGYQETQYF	TGTGCCAGCAGCTTAGGCGGGGGTTACCAAGAGACCCAGTACTTC
-	TRBV28	TRBJ1-1	-	CASGWLPQHDVNTEAFF	TGTGCCAGCGGATGGCTCCCTCAACATGACGTTAACACTGAAGCTTTCTTT
few	TRBV7-6	TRBJ2-3	-	CASSESFGTFHDTQYF	TGTGCCAGCAGCGAGAGCTTCGGGACCTTTCATGATACGCAGTATTTT
-	TRBV28	TRBJ2-1	TRBD2	CASSLPLSERGRYNEQFF	TGTGCCAGCAGTTTACCTCTAAGCGAGCGGGGCCGCTACAATGAGCAGTTCTTC
-	TRBV24-1	TRBJ2-1	TRBD2	CATSGLAGSSYNEQFF	TGTGCCACCAGTGGGTTAGCGGGAAGCTCCTACAATGAGCAGTTCTTC
-	TRBV14	TRBJ1-3	-	CASRQASSGNTIYF	TGTGCCAGCAGACAGGCCTCCTCTGGAAACACCATATATTTT
-	TRBV19	TRBJ2-1	TRBD2	CASSPGDSGGAFGEQFF	TGTGCCAGTAGTCCAGGGGATAGCGGGGGGGCTTTCGGAGAGCAGTTCTTC
-	TRBV18	TRBJ2-2	-	CASSPTGLGTGELFF	TGTGCCAGCTCACCAACAGGGCTGGGCACCGGGGAGCTGTTTTTT
-	TRBV27	TRBJ2-7	TRBD1	CASTRTGRYEQYF	TGTGCCAGCACGAGGACAGGGCGCTACGAGCAGTACTTC
-	TRBV5-5	TRBJ2-7	-	CASSLDGYEQYF	TGTGCCAGCAGCTTGGACGGGTACGAGCAGTACTTC
-	TRBV7-9	TRBJ2-1	TRBD1	CASSAPGQRSYNEQFF	TGTGCCAGCAGCGCTCCGGGACAGCGATCCTACAATGAGCAGTTCTTC
few	TRBV6-5	TRBJ1-2	-	CASSYKSQSNYGYTF	TGTGCCAGCAGTTACAAAAGCCAGTCTAACTATGGCTACACCTTC